This T cell receptor beta chain appears in the sequencing data of a study of T cells after yellow fever vaccination. Germline assignment: CDR1 SGHRS and CDR2 YFSETQ. The CDR3 spans 13 residues. Trimming cost V 1 base and J 10 bases; bases outside gene matches: 3. Synthesis of TCR cDNA relied on 5'RACE template switching, which attached a universal primer site and UMIs. TCRdb analysed the 5' RACE reads with MiXCR anew, one entry per CDR3 protein. The sample yields some 320,000 distinct CDR3 sequences, 8.7% seen once. Whole-study findings and limits: Contamination by abundant bulk-population clonotypes could be present in FACS-sorted repertoires.

This clonotype has just a few counts. Its antigen is still unknown. This clonotype was sampled from a man aged 18 to 30 who received the YFV17D yellow fever vaccine. V usage is TRBV5-1 and J usage is TRBJ2-3, with 10 bases lining up with TRBD2. The sample consisted of PBMCs, taken on the day of the first yellow fever vaccination. The CDR3 region has the DNA TGCGCCAGCAGCTTGACTAGCGGGGATTCGCAGTATTTT. This encodes CASSLTSGDSQYF.